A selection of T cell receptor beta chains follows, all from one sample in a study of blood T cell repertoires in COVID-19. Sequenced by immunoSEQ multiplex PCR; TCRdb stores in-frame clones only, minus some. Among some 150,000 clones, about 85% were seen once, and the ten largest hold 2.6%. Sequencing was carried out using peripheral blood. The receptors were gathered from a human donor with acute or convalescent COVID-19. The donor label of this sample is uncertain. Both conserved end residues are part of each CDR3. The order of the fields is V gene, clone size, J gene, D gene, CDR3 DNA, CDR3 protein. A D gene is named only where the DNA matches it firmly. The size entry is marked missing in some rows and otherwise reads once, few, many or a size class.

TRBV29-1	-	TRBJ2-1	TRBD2	TGCAGCGTTGATCGGGGGGTAAGGGTGATCGATGAGCAGTTCTTC	CSVDRGVRVIDEQFF
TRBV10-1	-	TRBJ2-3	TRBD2	TGCGCCAGCAGTGGTTCCACGACTAGCGGGAAAACAGATACGCAGTATTTT	CASSGSTTSGKTDTQYF
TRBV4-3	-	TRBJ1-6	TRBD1	TGCGCCAGCAGGCGGGACAGGAATAATTCACCCCTCCACTTT	CASRRDRNNSPLHF
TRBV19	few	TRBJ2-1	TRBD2	TGTGCCAGTAGTTTACGGACTAGCGGGAGTTTCGCCTACAATGAGCAGTTCTTC	CASSLRTSGSFAYNEQFF
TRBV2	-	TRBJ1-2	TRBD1	TGTGCCAGCAGTGGTCAGAGGGGGCCGGTGGGCTACACCTTC	CASSGQRGPVGYTF
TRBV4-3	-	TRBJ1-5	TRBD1	TGCGCCAGCAGCCAAGAAGCCAACAGGGGACAATGGCCCCAGCATTTT	CASSQEANRGQWPQHF
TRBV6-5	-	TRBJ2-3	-	TGTGCCAGCAGTTACTCTCCGGGGAGCGCAGATACGCAGTATTTT	CASSYSPGSADTQYF
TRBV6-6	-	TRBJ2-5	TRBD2	TGTGCCAGCACCGGGACTAGCGGGGGGCTCCAAGAGACCCAGTACTTC	CASTGTSGGLQETQYF
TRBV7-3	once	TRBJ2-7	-	TGTGCCAGCAGCTCACATGACTCCTACGAGCAGTACTTC	CASSSHDSYEQYF
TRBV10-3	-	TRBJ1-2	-	TGTGCCATCAGTGATTCCTCAGCTAACTATGGCTACACCTTC	CAISDSSANYGYTF
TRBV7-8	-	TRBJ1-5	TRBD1	TGTGCCAGCAGCTCCCCGACAGGGGAGGTAGATCAGCCCCAGCATTTT	CASSSPTGEVDQPQHF
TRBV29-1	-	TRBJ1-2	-	TGCAGCGTCCAGCCGCAGGATTATGGCTACACCTTC	CSVQPQDYGYTF
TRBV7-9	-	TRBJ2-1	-	TGTGCCAGCAGCTTAGGACAGCTTTACAATGAGCAGTTCTTC	CASSLGQLYNEQFF
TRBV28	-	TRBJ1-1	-	TGTGCCAGCAGTTTATCAAAGAACACTGAAGCTTTCTTT	CASSLSKNTEAFF
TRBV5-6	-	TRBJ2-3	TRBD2	TGTGCCAGCAGCTTCCAGACTAGCGGGGGGGGCACAGATACGCAGTATTTT	CASSFQTSGGGTDTQYF
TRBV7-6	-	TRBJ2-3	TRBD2	TGTGCCAGCAGCCAGACGGGACTAGCGGGAGGACATACGCAGTATTTT	CASSQTGLAGGHTQYF
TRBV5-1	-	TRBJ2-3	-	TGCGCCAGCAGCTCTGGGGGCTCAACGAGCACAGATACGCAGTATTTT	CASSSGGSTSTDTQYF
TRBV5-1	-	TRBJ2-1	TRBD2	TGCGCCAGCAGCTCCTCTAGCGGGGAGGGCTCCTACAATGAGCAGTTCTTC	CASSSSSGEGSYNEQFF
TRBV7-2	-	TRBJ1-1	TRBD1	TGTGCCAGCAGTTCAGGTGGGACAGGGACGACTGAAGCTTTCTTT	CASSSGGTGTTEAFF
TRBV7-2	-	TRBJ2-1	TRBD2	TGTGCCAGCAGCTTAGCCTTACTAGCGGGTTTAGTTAATGAGCAGTTCTTC	CASSLALLAGLVNEQFF
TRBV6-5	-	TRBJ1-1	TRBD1	TGTGCCAGCAGGCCAGACAGGGATCGGACTGAAGCTTTCTTT	CASRPDRDRTEAFF
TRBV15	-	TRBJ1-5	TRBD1	TGTGCCACCAGGATAGGGGGCCAGAATCAGCCCCAGCATTTT	CATRIGGQNQPQHF
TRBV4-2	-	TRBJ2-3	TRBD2	TGTGCCAGCAGCCAACAGGCGGGGGAGACAGATACGCAGTATTTT	CASSQQAGETDTQYF
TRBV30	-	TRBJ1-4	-	TGTGCCTGGCGCCACCCTGGCGGGAATGAAAAACTGTTTTTT	CAWRHPGGNEKLFF
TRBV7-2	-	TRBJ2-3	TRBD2	TGTGCCAGCAGCCAACAACCGGGACTAGCGGGAGGAGATACGCAGTATTTT	CASSQQPGLAGGDTQYF
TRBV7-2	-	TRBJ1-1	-	TGTGCCAGCAGCTTAGCACAGTTGAACACTGAAGCTTTCTTT	CASSLAQLNTEAFF
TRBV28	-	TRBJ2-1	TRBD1	TGTGCCAGCAGTCCCCAGACAGGGGCCCCCAATGAGCAGTTCTTC	CASSPQTGAPNEQFF
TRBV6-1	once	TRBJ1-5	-	TGTGCCAGCAGTGAAGAAGCAGGGGTGAGTCAGCCCCAGCATTTT	CASSEEAGVSQPQHF
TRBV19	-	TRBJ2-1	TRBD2	TGTGCCAGTAGTATAGTGTCCGGGAGGGCCGGCAATGAGCAGTTCTTC	CASSIVSGRAGNEQFF
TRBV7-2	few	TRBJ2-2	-	TGTGCCAGCAGCCAAAGACTGGATTTGGAGCTGTTTTTT	CASSQRLDLELFF
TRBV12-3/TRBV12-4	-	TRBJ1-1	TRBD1	TGTGCCAGCAGACTCCAGGGGGGTGTGAACGCTTTCTTT	CASRLQGGVNAFF
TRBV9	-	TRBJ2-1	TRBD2	TGTGCCAGCAGCCCAAGGACTAGCGGGGGTGGTTACAATGAGCAGTTCTTC	CASSPRTSGGGYNEQFF
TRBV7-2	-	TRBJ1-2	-	TGTGCCAGCAGCTCAGGACAGCCTACCTCTAACTATGGCTACACCTTC	CASSSGQPTSNYGYTF
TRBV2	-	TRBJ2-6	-	TGTGCCAGCGGAGGGGAGGCAGGGCAGGCCAACGTCCTGACTTTC	CASGGEAGQANVLTF
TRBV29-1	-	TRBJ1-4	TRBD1	TGCAGCGTGACAGGGGGCGACGAAAAACTGTTTTTT	CSVTGGDEKLFF
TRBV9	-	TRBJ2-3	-	TGTGCCAGCAGCGGACCAGTCGGGGGAGGAGATACGCAGTATTTT	CASSGPVGGGDTQYF
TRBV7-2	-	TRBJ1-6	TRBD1	TGTGCCAGCAGCACACGGACAGGGATGGATTCACCCCTCCACTTT	CASSTRTGMDSPLHF
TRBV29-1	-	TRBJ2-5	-	TGCAGCGTTGACCCCGGGAAACAAGAGACCCAGTACTTC	CSVDPGKQETQYF
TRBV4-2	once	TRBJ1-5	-	TGTGCCAGCAGCCAAGGGGAGGGTCAGCCCCAGCATTTT	CASSQGEGQPQHF
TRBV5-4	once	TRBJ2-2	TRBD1	TGTGCCAGCAGCTTTGGACAGGGAACATCCGGGGAGCTGTTTTTT	CASSFGQGTSGELFF
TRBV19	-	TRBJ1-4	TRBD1	TGTGCCAGTAGTCCAACGAATTACAGGGGTGGGGAACTGTTTTTT	CASSPTNYRGGELFF
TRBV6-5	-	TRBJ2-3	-	TGTGCCAGCCGGTTGGGAGAGGCTAGCACAGATACGCAGTATTTT	CASRLGEASTDTQYF
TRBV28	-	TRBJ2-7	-	TGTGCCAGCAGCAATCAGGGGTCCCCCTACGAGCAGTACTTC	CASSNQGSPYEQYF
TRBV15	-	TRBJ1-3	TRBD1	TGTGCCACCAGCAGACAGGGGGCAGATGGAAACACCATATATTTT	CATSRQGADGNTIYF
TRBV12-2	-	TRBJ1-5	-	TGTGCAAGTCGCCCAACACTAGGGACAGGCTGGGCGGGGCAGCCCCAGCATTTT	CASRPTLGTGWAGQPQHF
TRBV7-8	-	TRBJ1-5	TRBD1	TGTGCCAGCAGCTTATTCCCGGGACAGGGATTTCTTGGCAATCAGCCCCAGCATTTT	CASSLFPGQGFLGNQPQHF
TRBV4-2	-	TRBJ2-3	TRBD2	TGTGCCAGCAGCCAAGAGGGACTAGCGTTCAGCACAGATACGCAGTATTTT	CASSQEGLAFSTDTQYF
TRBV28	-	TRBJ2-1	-	TGTGCCAGCAGCTCCCCCGGGAGTAAGTCCAATGAGCAGTTCTTC	CASSSPGSKSNEQFF
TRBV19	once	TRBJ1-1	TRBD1	TGTGCCAGTAGTATAGGGGACAGGGGACGCACTGAAGCTTTCTTT	CASSIGDRGRTEAFF
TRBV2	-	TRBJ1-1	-	TGTGCCAGCCGCGACACCGTAAACACTGAAGCTTTCTTT	CASRDTVNTEAFF